This T cell receptor beta chain was identified during a study of glioma-infiltrating T cells. Study outcomes and limitations: Gliomas, especially low-grade, showed above-expected tissue-blood divergence; non-neoplastic patients showed below.

Germline V gene data show CDR1 as LGHDT and CDR2 as YNNKEL (reference sequence). The CDR3 loop spans 14 amino acids. With regard to this clonotype: Its antigen is undetermined. Sequence at one end of the junction differs from germline and may be a read error.

Using RNA template, CDR3s of TCR alpha and beta were amplified with iRepertoire arm-PCR. A single record per CDR3 protein comes from TCRdb applying MiXCR to the multiplex PCR reads. The repertoire holds about 180,000 distinct CDR3 sequences, with roughly 45% as singletons. The rearrangement uses TRBV3-1 and TRBJ1-6, with unresolved D. The specimen was glioma tissue, nonneoplastic brain tissue, or PBMCs (not recorded which). This TCR was recovered from a human donor with low-grade glioma or glioblastoma, undergoing nonglioma brain surgery, or in good health (not recorded which). DNA for the CDR3: TGTGCCAGCAGCCAGGCCGGAAATAATTCACCCCTCCGCTTT. It encodes CASSQAGNNSPLRF.